This TCR beta chain emerged from a study of OX40 agonist ivuxolimab in advanced cancers. Overall study context: Three dose-escalation patients had partial responses: one with hepatocellular carcinoma and two with cutaneous melanoma. Findings and limits, study-wide: Expanded clones were, on average, more numerous among CD8+ T cells than CD4+.

For this clone: Its target is not known.

V was clipped by 5 bases and J by 6 bases; unmatched bases: 9. Per germline, CDR1 SGHTA and CDR2 FQGNSA. The CDR3 length is 14 residues. Only in-frame clones appear in the TCRdb table, and some are missing; sequencing was by immunoSEQ multiplex PCR. The data show 70,000 to 100,000 clones, 70% to 90% seen once. J is TRBJ2-7 and V is TRBV7-2, with 8 bases lining up with TRBD2. Sequenced here: CD4+ or CD8+ T cells sorted from blood, sampled in a trial of the OX40 agonist ivuxolimab. The origin of this receptor is an adult with an advanced solid tumor such as melanoma, head and neck, liver or kidney cancer. DNA for the CDR3: TGTGCCAGCAGCCCAGGGACTAGGGTAGGCGAGCAGTACTTC. Protein sequence: CASSPGTRVGEQYF. The full variable domain, completed using reference TRBV7-2 and TRBJ2-7, is GAGVSQSPSNKVTEKGKDVELRCDPISGHTALYWYRQSLGQGLEFLIYFQGNSAPDKSGLPSDRFSAERTGGSVSTLTIQRTQQEDSAVYLCASSPGTRVGEQYFGPGTRLTVT.